Below are 21 T cell receptor beta chains sequenced from a single sample in a study of T cell responses to AZD1222 COVID-19 vaccine. Assay used: immunoSEQ multiplex PCR; TCRdb lists only in-frame clones, some missing. Here the sample spans 150,000 to 200,000 clones, around 90% being singletons. This specimen was peripheral blood, taken on day 0 of AZD1222 vaccination. These receptors all come from an adult in good health.

This clone has just one count. The chain uses TRBV13 and TRBJ2-1; D is unresolved. V was cut by 2 bases and J by 3 bases, with 20 bases left in between. The CDR3 covers 18 residues. Germline assignment: CDR1 PRHDT and CDR2 FYEKMQ (reference sequence). In DNA form, the CDR3 reads TGTGCCAGCAGCTTAACAAGGGAACAGCGTCTGGGCTACAATGAGCAGTTCTTC. Its protein product is CASSLTREQRLGYNEQFF.

CDR3 in DNA: TGTGCCAGCAGTTACTCGCCTGCGGGGGGGCCGTCAGATACGCAGTATTTT. It codes for CASSYSPAGGPSDTQYF. The chain uses TRBV6-2 or TRBV6-3 and TRBJ2-3; 9 nucleotides line up with TRBD2. The CDR3 is 17 amino acids. Germline assignment: CDR1 MNHEY and CDR2 SVGEGT. Trimming cost V 0 bases and J 4 bases; bases outside gene matches: 8.

This chain connects TRBV11-2 to TRBJ1-6; D possibly corresponds to TRBD1 (6 bases). CDR1 is SGHAT, CDR2 FQNNGV, per germline. This CDR3 has 14 amino acids. V was shortened by 7 bases and J by 10 bases, with 17 bases between the two germline ends. For the CDR3, the DNA is TGTGCCAGCATCCTTGGCGGAGGGGGGTCACCCCTCCACTTT. Translated, it gives CASILGGGGSPLHF.

The chain joins TRBV28 to TRBJ2-1, with D possibly matching TRBD2 (7 bases). This CDR3 is 13 amino acids long. Per germline, CDR1 MDHEN and CDR2 SYDVKM. Trimming cost V 6 bases and J 8 bases, with 14 bases left between them. This CDR3 reads CASREGGRYEQFF. CDR3 nucleotides: TGTGCCAGCAGGGAGGGGGGGCGGTATGAGCAGTTCTTC.

This clone was counted a single time. V and J are TRBV7-9 and TRBJ2-7; TRBD1 matches 7 bases. Germline CDR1 is SEHNR and CDR2 is FQNEAQ (reference sequence). CDR3 size: 13 residues. J gave up 3 bases and V 5 bases, and 4 bases lay outside the gene matches. The CDR3 nucleotides are TGTGCCAGCAGCCCCGGGACAGACTACGAGCAGTACTTC. This sequence encodes CASSPGTDYEQYF.

The chain uses TRBV10-1 and TRBJ1-5; TRBD1 is a possible D gene (5 bases). V gave up 4 bases and J gave up 7 bases, with 17 bases separating them. CDR3 length: 15 residues. Germline loops: CDR1 WNHNN, CDR2 SYGVQD (reference sequence). Here the CDR3 reads CASSGPQVTHQPQHF. CDR3 coding DNA: TGCGCCAGCAGTGGCCCACAGGTCACCCACCAGCCCCAGCATTTT.

The chain uses TRBV19 and TRBJ2-5; D is perhaps TRBD1 or TRBD2 (6 bases each). Trimming shortened V by 4 bases and J by 4 bases, and 25 bases separated the two germline ends. Germline CDR1 and CDR2: LNHDA and SQIVND (reference sequence). The CDR3 spans 18 residues. The CDR3 coding sequence is TGTGCCAGTAGTAACCGAGGGGGGATCGGGCTGCGGGTAGAGACCCAGTACTTC. It yields the protein CASSNRGGIGLRVETQYF.

This clone has only one observation. The chain links TRBV10-3 to TRBJ2-2; 10 positions match TRBD2. Germline V gene sequence: CDR1 ENHRY, CDR2 SYGVKD. This CDR3 region has 18 residues. The trim removed 0 bases at V and 5 bases at J, leaving 9 bases unmatched. CDR3 protein: CAISESISASGGTGELFF. The CDR3 region has the DNA TGTGCCATCAGTGAGTCGATTTCGGCTAGCGGGGGAACCGGGGAGCTGTTTTTT.

For this clone: This sample includes further DNA sequences coding for the same CDR3. The rearrangement links TRBV5-4 to TRBJ2-3; 11 bases line up with TRBD2. The CDR3 is made up of 16 amino acids. Germline V lookup: CDR1 SGHNT, CDR2 YYREEE (reference sequence). Trimming removed 0 bases from V and 6 bases from J; junction bases left unmatched: 6. The DNA of the CDR3 is TGTGCCAGCAGCTTGGGGCTAGCGGGGGGATTTGATACGCAGTATTTT. Its translation: CASSLGLAGGFDTQYF.

On this clone itself: Mismatch with germline at one junction end may stem from a read error. The gene calls are TRBV10-3 and TRBJ2-2, with 8 bases fitting TRBD2. Per germline, CDR1 ENHRY and CDR2 SYGVKD. CDR3 length equals 17 residues. CDR3 bases: TGTGCCATCAGTGACAACACAGCGGGGGAGAACCCCGGGGAGCTGTTTTTT. Protein sequence: CAISDNTAGENPGELFF.

The gene calls are TRBV24-1 and TRBJ1-5; D gene unclear. The V gene lost 1 base and the J gene lost 0 bases, with 12 bases spanning the gap. The germline V gene has CDR1 KGHDR and CDR2 SFDVKD. The CDR3 length is 17 residues. CDR3 sequence (DNA): TGTGCCACCAGTGATTTAATCTCGAATTCTAGCAATCAGCCCCAGCATTTT. Its protein is CATSDLISNSSNQPQHF.

The genes are TRBV12-3 or TRBV12-4 and TRBJ2-5; TRBD1 is a possible D gene (6 bases). The V end lost 5 bases, the J end lost 5 bases, and 12 bases lay between the germline ends. The CDR3 totals 13 residues. The CDR3 protein is CASSKGVGETQYF. The CDR3 coding sequence is TGTGCCAGCAGTAAGGGGGTTGGTGAGACCCAGTACTTC.

The chain couples TRBV12-3 or TRBV12-4 to TRBJ1-6; D unresolved. The CDR3 extends over 12 amino acids. V was trimmed by 6 bases and J by 5 bases, leaving 5 bases between them. CDR3 protein: CASSTNNSPLHF. The CDR3 DNA sequence: TGTGCCAGCAGCACAAATAATTCACCCCTCCACTTT.

The chain has TRBV7-8 and TRBJ2-2, with TRBD2 matching over 9 bases. Germline V lookup: CDR1 SGHVS, CDR2 FQNEAQ. Unmatched junction bases numbered 2, after V lost 1 base and J lost 5 bases. The CDR3 runs 15 residues. CDR3 sequence reads: CASSLGLAGTGELFF. The CDR3 DNA reads TGTGCCAGCAGCTTAGGTCTAGCGGGAACCGGGGAGCTGTTTTTT.

The rearrangement joins TRBV11-1 to TRBJ2-1; TRBD1 matches 11 bases. J was trimmed by 2 bases and V by 3 bases; bases with no gene match: 3. Germline assignment: CDR1 SGHAT and CDR2 FQDESV (reference sequence). CDR3 length: 16 amino acids. CDR3 region: CASSFGTGGTYNEQFF. In DNA, the CDR3 is TGTGCCAGCAGCTTCGGGACAGGGGGAACCTACAATGAGCAGTTCTTC.

J is TRBJ2-1 and V is TRBV7-9; tentatively, D is TRBD2 (6 bases). The germline V gene has CDR1 SEHNR and CDR2 FQNEAQ (reference sequence). The CDR3 runs to 15 residues. The ends were cut back, 3 bases at V and 5 bases at J, with 14 bases in the middle. The chain's CDR3 is CASSFYSGLNNEQFF. Written as DNA, the CDR3 is TGTGCCAGCAGCTTTTATTCGGGACTCAACAATGAGCAGTTCTTC.

This clone was seen a handful of times. The CDR3 nucleotides are TGTGCCAGCAGCACCCTGGGGGGCGGGGGTTCGACAGAGACCCAGTACTTC. Protein sequence: CASSTLGGGGSTETQYF. The V and J genes are TRBV7-6 and TRBJ2-5; maybe TRBD2 (7 bases). V was trimmed by 5 bases and J by 4 bases, leaving 23 bases between them. Per germline, CDR1 SGHVS and CDR2 FNYEAQ. The CDR3 has 17 residues. The variable domain in full, completed from reference TRBV7-6 and TRBJ2-5, reads GAGVSQSPRYKVTKRGQDVALRCDPISGHVSLYWYRQALGQGPEFLTYFNYEAQQDKSGLPNDRFSAERPEGSISTLTIQRTEQRDSAMYRCASSTLGGGGSTETQYFGPGTRLLVL.

The chain employs TRBV2 and TRBJ1-4, with D maybe TRBD1 (5 bases). Germline V gene sequence: CDR1 SNHLY, CDR2 FYNNEI. The germline V and J ends were trimmed by 5 bases and 7 bases, with 26 bases remaining between them. The CDR3 runs to 18 residues. In DNA form, the CDR3 reads TGTGCCAGCAGTATCCCCTTCCAGGGCCCCAATCCCTCTGAAAAACTGTTTTTT. Protein product: CASSIPFQGPNPSEKLFF.

The sample holds one count of this clone. The chain employs TRBV11-1 and TRBJ1-1; D is ambiguous. The V end lost 1 base, the J end lost 2 bases, and 5 bases lay between the germline ends. This CDR3 contains 13 residues. Germline V CDR1 and CDR2: SGHAT, FQDESV (reference sequence). The CDR3 region has the DNA TGTGCCAGCAGCTTAGTGTTTAACACTGAAGCTTTCTTT. It is translated as CASSLVFNTEAFF.

The rearrangement joins TRBV10-3 to TRBJ1-2; 8 nucleotides agree with TRBD1. Germline CDR1 ENHRY, CDR2 SYGVKD. The CDR3 covers 12 residues. V trimming: 7 bases; J trimming: 4 bases; junction bases outside the gene matches: 2. The CDR3 spells CAIKTGAYGYTF. CDR3 bases: TGTGCCATCAAGACAGGGGCCTATGGCTACACCTTC.

The chain recombines TRBV3-1 (or the pseudogene TRBV3-2) with TRBJ2-6; D is uncertain. The CDR3 length is 18 residues. The V end lost 1 base, the J end lost 0 bases, and 13 bases lay between the germline ends. Germline V gene data show CDR1 as LGHDT and CDR2 as YNNKEL (reference sequence). CDR3 residues: CASSQVTVYSSGANVLTF. CDR3 coding DNA: TGTGCCAGCAGCCAAGTTACGGTTTACAGCTCTGGGGCCAACGTCCTGACTTTC.